The 9 T cell receptor beta chains in this list originate from one sample, sequenced in a study of T cell responses to AZD1222 COVID-19 vaccine. Some clones are missing from TCRdb's copy, which holds only in-frame ones; the method was immunoSEQ multiplex PCR. The data show 98,000 or so clones, 86% seen once. The material sequenced was peripheral blood, taken on day 0 of AZD1222 vaccination. These receptors came from an adult in good health.

The V call is TRBV4-1, the J call TRBJ1-4; D remains ambiguous. This CDR3 contains 17 residues. In germline, CDR1 is MGHRA, CDR2 YSYEKL. V dropped 0 bases and J dropped 3 bases, with 14 bases sitting between them. Here the CDR3 DNA reads TGCGCCAGCAGCCAAGAGGCCCAGGCGGAGTCTAATGAAAAACTGTTTTTT. As protein: CASSQEAQAESNEKLFF.

The chain uses TRBV4-2 and TRBJ2-1; 11 nucleotides agree with TRBD2. Germline CDR1 is LGHNA and CDR2 is YNFKEQ. The length of the CDR3 is 17 residues. Trimming cost V 4 bases and J 3 bases; bases outside gene matches: 8. The CDR3 region has the DNA TGTGCCAGCAGCCCGAGTTTGACTAGCGGGGTCTACAATGAGCAGTTCTTC. It yields the protein CASSPSLTSGVYNEQFF.

This rearrangement joins TRBV5-4 to TRBJ2-7; 10 bases are shared with TRBD2. The CDR3 is 15 amino acids. V trimming: 0 bases; J trimming: 4 bases; junction bases outside the gene matches: 4. Germline V gene data show CDR1 as SGHNT and CDR2 as YYREEE (reference sequence). The CDR3 DNA reads TGTGCCAGCAGCTTGGACAGCGGGGGGGCATACGAGCAGTACTTC. Translating it yields CASSLDSGGAYEQYF.

J is TRBJ1-5 and V is TRBV2; D possibly corresponds to TRBD1 (6 bases). This CDR3 is 13 amino acids long. V lost 8 bases, J lost 4 bases, and 12 bases lay in between. The germline V gene has CDR1 SNHLY and CDR2 FYNNEI. CDR3 sequence: CASSRDTNQPQHF. In DNA form, the CDR3 reads TGTGCCAGCTCCCGGGACACAAATCAGCCCCAGCATTTT.

J is TRBJ1-6 and V is TRBV10-3, with TRBD1 matching over 9 bases. There are 17 residues in the CDR3. Unmatched junction bases numbered 4, after V lost 4 bases and J lost 0 bases. The germline V gene encodes CDR1 ENHRY and CDR2 SYGVKD. The CDR3: CAISGTGEASYNSPLHF. The CDR3, as DNA: TGTGCCATCAGTGGGACAGGGGAAGCCTCCTATAATTCACCCCTCCACTTT.

The rearrangement links TRBV13 to TRBJ1-1; D remains unclear. V lost 5 bases to trimming and J lost 4 bases, with 8 bases between them. From germline, CDR1 is PRHDT and CDR2 FYEKMQ (reference sequence). There are 12 residues in the CDR3. CDR3 sequence reads: CASSARVTEAFF. CDR3 DNA: TGTGCCAGCAGCGCCCGGGTCACTGAAGCTTTCTTT.

The chain recombines TRBV10-2 with TRBJ1-1; perhaps TRBD1 as D (5 bases). Germline V CDR1 and CDR2: WSHSY, SAAADI. V was shortened by 6 bases and J by 7 bases, with 12 bases between the two germline ends. The CDR3 is made up of 12 amino acids. CDR3 sequence: CASRGRGREAFF. The CDR3 nucleotides read TGCGCCAGCAGGGGGAGGGGCCGTGAAGCTTTCTTT.

This clone was counted only a few times. The chain links TRBV2 to TRBJ1-2, with D perhaps TRBD1 (6 bases). Germline V CDR1 and CDR2: SNHLY, FYNNEI. Trimming shortened V by 5 bases and J by 2 bases, and 12 bases separated the two germline ends. The CDR3 has 14 amino acids. The CDR3 nucleotides read TGTGCCAGCAGTTACAGGGTTGAGAACTATGGCTACACCTTC. Protein product: CASSYRVENYGYTF.

This chain joins TRBV4-1 and TRBJ2-7; D unclear. The V end lost 2 bases, the J end lost 1 base, and 9 bases lay between the germline ends. This CDR3 has 14 amino acids. The germline CDR1 and CDR2 sequences are MGHRA and YSYEKL. The CDR3: CASSQSLVSYEQYF. The CDR3 DNA sequence: TGCGCCAGCAGCCAAAGCCTTGTATCCTACGAGCAGTACTTC.